The TCR beta chain under discussion was sequenced for a study of cytomegalovirus exposure and HLA in healthy donors. General study findings and limits: Most CMV-associated TCR beta chains appeared HLA-restricted in a later analysis. Later on, a genetic analysis was performed. It linked a missense variant in DCLRE1C with V- and J-gene trimming of TCR beta.

PCR used 60 Vbeta primers and 13 Jbeta primers. Methods used by the authors: There were 80 million to 95 million unique TCR beta chains by a later count, and about 12 million of them were shared. Profiling relied on immunoSEQ multiplex PCR, and the TCRdb table lists in-frame clones only, not all of them. V and J calls and clone size are those listed in that table; D and trimming were worked out from the DNA. The top ten hold approximately 6% of the sample, which has 100,000 to 150,000 clones, about 73% seen once. As for this clone: The antigen is undetermined.

Trimming left V 5 bases short and J 3 bases short, with 12 bases between. The CDR3 loop spans 14 amino acids. The germline V gene has CDR1 SGHNT and CDR2 YYREEE (reference sequence). Sequencing was carried out using PBMCs. J is TRBJ2-4 and V is TRBV5-4; D is perhaps TRBD2 (5 bases). The origin of this receptor is a woman between 50 and 59 years old in good health and CMV-seropositive. The CDR3 bases are TGTGCCAGCAGTTACCGGGGAGTCAAAAACATTCAGTACTTC. Protein: CASSYRGVKNIQYF. Full variable domain (remainder filled in from reference TRBV5-4 and TRBJ2-4): ETGVTQSPTHLIKTRGQQVTLRCSSQSGHNTVSWYQQALGQGPQFIFQYYREEENGRGNFPPRFSGLQFPNYSSELNVNALELDDSALYLCASSYRGVKNIQYFGAGTRLSVL.